What follows are 3 T cell receptor beta chains derived from one specimen sequenced in a study of CD4 and CD8 cells across lung adenocarcinoma regions. MiXCR was run by TCRdb on the PCR reads, yielding one entry per CDR3 protein. This sample has some 19,000 distinct CDR3 sequences, with approximately 54% found just once. Sequencing was done on a sample of CD8+ T cells from the center of a lung tumor. These receptors were taken from a female donor with lung adenocarcinoma. The CD4 and CD8 labels of this study may be unreliable.

By share, this clonotype ranks as medium-sized. V is TRBV10-1 and J is TRBJ2-1; no clear D gene. The CDR3 length is 14 residues. Trimming left V 5 bases short and J 0 bases short, with 8 bases between. Germline V lookup: CDR1 WNHNN, CDR2 SYGVQD (reference sequence). CDR3 in amino acids: CASSLGSSYNEQFF. The DNA for the CDR3 is TGCGCCAGCAGTCTAGGAAGCTCCTACAATGAGCAGTTCTTC.

The chain has TRBV27 and TRBJ2-3; 8 nucleotides align to TRBD2. Per the germline V gene, CDR1 is MNHEY and CDR2 is SMNVEV (reference sequence). The CDR3 covers 14 residues. After removal of 6 bases from V and 4 bases from J, the junction contained 6 bases not matched to a gene. The CDR3 is CASRPRTSSDTQYF. DNA of the CDR3: TGTGCCAGCAGGCCCCGGACTAGCTCAGATACGCAGTATTTT.

The rearrangement joins TRBV6-1 to TRBJ2-3, with 8 bases aligning to TRBD2. The J segment lost 4 bases and the V segment lost 0 bases, leaving 12 bases of the junction unmatched. The CDR3 is made up of 18 amino acids. The germline gives CDR1 MNHNS, CDR2 SASEGT. This CDR3 is CASSEAGLGGAGPDTQYF. Here the CDR3 DNA reads TGTGCCAGCAGTGAAGCGGGACTAGGGGGAGCGGGCCCAGATACGCAGTATTTT.